The T cell receptor (beta chain) described here comes from a study of blood T cell repertoires in COVID-19. The wider study: T cells, B-cell-depleted T cells, or PBMCs supplied cDNA or gDNA.

Trimming took 1 base from V and 7 from J, leaving 13 bases between them. This CDR3 is 15 amino acids long. Germline CDR1 reads MNHNS; CDR2 reads SASEGT. Sequencing was performed with immunoSEQ multiplex PCR; in TCRdb, only in-frame clones are kept and a portion is missing. This sample has approximately 100,000 clones, with less than 90% found just once. This sequence joins TRBV6-1 and TRBJ2-2; no firm D call. The sequenced sample was peripheral blood. The origin of this receptor is a human donor in a cohort sampled during active COVID-19. CDR3 region: CASSEVTYQNGELFF. Here the CDR3 DNA reads TGTGCCAGCAGTGAAGTCACTTATCAAAACGGGGAGCTGTTTTTT.